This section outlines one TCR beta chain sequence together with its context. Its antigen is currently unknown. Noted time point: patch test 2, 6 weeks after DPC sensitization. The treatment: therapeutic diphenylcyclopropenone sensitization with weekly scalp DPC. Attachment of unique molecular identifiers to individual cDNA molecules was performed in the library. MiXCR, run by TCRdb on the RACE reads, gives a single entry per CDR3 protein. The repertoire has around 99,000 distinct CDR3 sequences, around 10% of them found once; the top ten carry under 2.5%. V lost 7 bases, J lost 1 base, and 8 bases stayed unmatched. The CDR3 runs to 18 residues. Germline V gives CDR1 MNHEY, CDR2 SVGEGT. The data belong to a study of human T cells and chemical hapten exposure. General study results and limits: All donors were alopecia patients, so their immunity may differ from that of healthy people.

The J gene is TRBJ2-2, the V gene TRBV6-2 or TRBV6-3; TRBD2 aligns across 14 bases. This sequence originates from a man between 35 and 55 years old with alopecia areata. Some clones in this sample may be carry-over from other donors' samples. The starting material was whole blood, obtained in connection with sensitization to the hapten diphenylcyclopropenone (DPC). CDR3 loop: CASIGLAGGNGNTGELFF. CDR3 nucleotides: TGTGCCAGCATCGGACTAGCGGGAGGAAACGGGAACACCGGGGAGCTGTTTTTT.